This entry describes one T cell receptor beta chain. V lost 0 bases, J lost 0 bases, and 2 bases stayed unmatched. The germline V gene encodes CDR1 SGHNT and CDR2 YYREEE (reference sequence). This CDR3 is 15 amino acids long. The data were obtained in a study of control samples from healthy donors and cancer patients. The method was immunoSEQ multiplex PCR; TCRdb's version includes in-frame clones alone and lacks a portion of them. The profile covers fewer than 70,000 clones, with about 93% appearing a single time and roughly 4% taken by the ten largest. The V gene is TRBV5-4, the J gene TRBJ1-1; TRBD1 matches at 7 bases. This sequence was found in a man aged 25-45 years in good health. What was sequenced was blood. CDR3 loop: CASSLGTGLNTEAFF. The CDR3 nucleotides read TGTGCCAGCAGCTTGGGGACAGGATTGAACACTGAAGCTTTCTTT. Supplemented by reference TRBV5-4 and TRBJ1-1, the full variable domain reads ETGVTQSPTHLIKTRGQQVTLRCSSQSGHNTVSWYQQALGQGPQFIFQYYREEENGRGNFPPRFSGLQFPNYSSELNVNALELDDSALYLCASSLGTGLNTEAFFGQGTRLTVV.